These T cell receptor beta chains were read from a single sample in a study of blood T cell repertoires in COVID-19. Assay used: immunoSEQ multiplex PCR; TCRdb lists only in-frame clones, some missing. The data hold 150,000 to 200,000 clones, with approximately 90% observed a single time. The sequencing input was peripheral blood. These receptors were taken from a man aged 25 to 40 with COVID-19, enrolled during active disease. The CDR3 runs from the conserved cysteine through the conserved F or W. D genes are given only for firm matches. The size entry is marked missing in some rows and otherwise reads once, few, many or a size class.

D gene,clone size,J gene,V gene,CDR3 DNA,CDR3 protein
TRBD1,.,TRBJ1-6,TRBV27,TGTGCCAGCAGTGACAGGGGCGGGAATTCACCCCTCCACTTT,CASSDRGGNSPLHF
.,.,TRBJ2-6,TRBV30,TGTGCCTGGAGCCACGCACCCCCAGGGGGCCGGCGGGGGCGTGGGGCCAACGTCCTGACTTTC,CAWSHAPPGGRRGRGANVLTF
TRBD1,.,TRBJ2-6,TRBV10-3,TGTGCCACCTATTCGACAGGGCAACTCTCTGGGGCCAACGTCCTGACTTTC,CATYSTGQLSGANVLTF
TRBD2,.,TRBJ2-3,TRBV7-2,TGTGCCAGCAGCTACCGACTAGCGGGAGGTACAGATACGCAGTATTTT,CASSYRLAGGTDTQYF
TRBD1,.,TRBJ2-5,TRBV19,TGTGCCAGTAGTAAAACGACAGGGGCCCAAGAGACCCAGTACTTC,CASSKTTGAQETQYF
TRBD2,.,TRBJ2-3,TRBV5-4,TGTGCCAGCAGCCCGAAAATGACTAGCGGGAGTTCCGCAGATACGCAGTATTTT,CASSPKMTSGSSADTQYF
.,.,TRBJ2-5,TRBV7-9,TGTGCCAGCAGCTTATCTACGGAGCCCAAGACCCAGTACTTC,CASSLSTEPKTQYF
.,.,TRBJ1-2,TRBV7-9,TGTGCCAGCAGCTTCGGGGGGCATGGCTACACCTTC,CASSFGGHGYTF
.,.,TRBJ1-3,TRBV29-1,TGCAGCGTTGAAGGCGGAGGAAACACCATATATTTT,CSVEGGGNTIYF
.,.,TRBJ1-1,TRBV5-1,TGCGCCAGTGGGGGGGGCGCGGGCGAGAACACTGAAGCTTTCTTT,CASGGGAGENTEAFF
.,.,TRBJ2-3,TRBV27,TGTGCCAGCAGTTGGAGGGAGTCTGGGGATACGCAGTATTTT,CASSWRESGDTQYF
TRBD1,.,TRBJ2-5,TRBV14,TGTGCCAGCAGCCAGACAGGGGTAAAGACCCAGTACTTC,CASSQTGVKTQYF
TRBD2,.,TRBJ2-6,TRBV28,TGTGCCAGCAGTTTAGGGGGGGTGTACGGGGCCAACGTCCTGACTTTC,CASSLGGVYGANVLTF
.,once,TRBJ2-2,TRBV19,TGTGCCAGTAGTATAGATCTCGCACAGGGAATTACGGGCGGGGAGCTGTTTTTT,CASSIDLAQGITGGELFF
.,.,TRBJ2-7,TRBV11-3,TGTGCCAGCAGCGACATGGGTGAGCAGTACTTC,CASSDMGEQYF
TRBD2,.,TRBJ2-7,TRBV5-1,TGCGCCAGCAGCTTGGTAGGGACTAGCGGGAGGCTCGGGGGATACGAGCAGTACTTC,CASSLVGTSGRLGGYEQYF
TRBD2,.,TRBJ2-1,TRBV24-1,TGTGCCACCAGTGATTTGCAGGGGGTTAGCGGGAGAGAGGGAACCTACAATGAGCAGTTCTTC,CATSDLQGVSGREGTYNEQFF
TRBD2,.,TRBJ2-1,TRBV5-6,TGTGCCAGCAGCCTACGGACTAGCGGGAGTGTATATGAGCAGTTCTTC,CASSLRTSGSVYEQFF
TRBD1,once,TRBJ2-4,TRBV6-2/TRBV6-3,TGTGCCAGCAGCCTCACAGGGGCGCCCTCCAAAAACATTCAGTACTTC,CASSLTGAPSKNIQYF
.,.,TRBJ2-7,TRBV7-9,TGTGCCAGCAGCCGGTCGCCCGTCTACGAGCAGTACTTC,CASSRSPVYEQYF
TRBD2,once,TRBJ2-1,TRBV9,TGTGCCAGCAGCCCGGGACTAGCGGATCCTTCCAATGAGCAGTTCTTC,CASSPGLADPSNEQFF
TRBD2,.,TRBJ2-1,TRBV3-1/TRBV3-2,TGTGCCAGCAGCCTAGCGGGAGGGCCGGTCTCCAATGAGCAGTTCTTC,CASSLAGGPVSNEQFF